A selection of T cell receptor beta chains follows, all from one sample in a study of cytomegalovirus exposure and HLA in healthy donors. The table came from immunoSEQ multiplex PCR; TCRdb's copy has only in-frame clones and leaves some out. The data hold 150,000 to 200,000 clones, with 68% observed a single time. Sequenced input: PBMCs. The receptor set was obtained from a woman aged 18-29 years in good health and CMV-seropositive. The CDR3 runs from the conserved cysteine through the conserved F or W. D genes are given only for firm matches. The listing skips clone size in some rows; elsewhere it reads once, few, many or a size class.

D gene: .
clone size: few
J gene: TRBJ1-5
V gene: TRBV4-3
CDR3 protein: CASSQDLNPGEPQHF
CDR3 DNA: TGCGCCAGCAGCCAAGATCTGAACCCAGGGGAGCCCCAGCATTTT

D gene: TRBD1
clone size: .
J gene: TRBJ2-3
V gene: TRBV13
CDR3 protein: CASSSGEMGTGWDTQYF
CDR3 DNA: TGTGCCAGCAGCTCCGGAGAAATGGGGACAGGGTGGGATACGCAGTATTTT

D gene: .
clone size: once
J gene: TRBJ1-1
V gene: TRBV2
CDR3 protein: CASSRNWNTEAFF
CDR3 DNA: TGTGCCAGCAGTCGTAACTGGAACACTGAAGCTTTCTTT

D gene: TRBD1
clone size: .
J gene: TRBJ2-3
V gene: TRBV29-1
CDR3 protein: CSVGSGTGRRDTQYF
CDR3 DNA: TGCAGCGTTGGATCCGGGACAGGTCGGAGGGATACGCAGTATTTT

D gene: .
clone size: .
J gene: TRBJ1-1
V gene: TRBV7-7
CDR3 protein: CASSLLLRVTEAFF
CDR3 DNA: TGTGCTAGCAGCTTATTGTTGAGAGTCACTGAAGCTTTCTTT

D gene: .
clone size: .
J gene: TRBJ2-7
V gene: TRBV7-7
CDR3 protein: CASSLSGGNEQYF
CDR3 DNA: TGTGCTAGCAGCTTAAGTGGAGGGAACGAGCAGTACTTC

D gene: .
clone size: .
J gene: TRBJ1-3
V gene: TRBV9
CDR3 protein: CASSVSGGRGSGNTIYF
CDR3 DNA: TGTGCCAGCAGCGTAAGTGGCGGGAGAGGCTCTGGAAACACCATATATTTT

D gene: .
clone size: few
J gene: TRBJ1-2
V gene: TRBV6-4
CDR3 protein: CASTSQANANYGYTF
CDR3 DNA: TGTGCCAGCACCTCCCAGGCAAATGCTAACTATGGCTACACCTTC

D gene: .
clone size: .
J gene: TRBJ2-2
V gene: TRBV19
CDR3 protein: CASNIGTGELFF
CDR3 DNA: TGTGCCAGTAATATCGGGACCGGGGAGCTGTTTTTT

D gene: TRBD1
clone size: .
J gene: TRBJ2-7
V gene: TRBV11-2
CDR3 protein: CASSLDQGEFYEQYF
CDR3 DNA: TGTGCCAGCAGCTTAGATCAGGGGGAATTCTACGAGCAGTACTTC

D gene: TRBD1
clone size: .
J gene: TRBJ1-6
V gene: TRBV29-1
CDR3 protein: CSAQTGLNSPLHF
CDR3 DNA: TGCAGCGCACAGACAGGGCTTAATTCACCCCTCCACTTT

D gene: .
clone size: .
J gene: TRBJ1-1
V gene: TRBV30
CDR3 protein: CAWSEATEAFF
CDR3 DNA: TGTGCCTGGAGTGAAGCCACTGAAGCTTTCTTT

D gene: TRBD2
clone size: few
J gene: TRBJ2-1
V gene: TRBV5-1
CDR3 protein: CASSPGLAGAYNEQFF
CDR3 DNA: TGCGCCAGCAGCCCGGGACTAGCGGGGGCCTACAATGAGCAGTTCTTC

D gene: TRBD1
clone size: .
J gene: TRBJ2-1
V gene: TRBV28
CDR3 protein: CASSKGQGMLSNEQFF
CDR3 DNA: TGTGCCAGCAGCAAGGGACAGGGGATGCTGAGTAATGAGCAGTTCTTC

D gene: TRBD1
clone size: .
J gene: TRBJ1-2
V gene: TRBV19
CDR3 protein: CASSMRGTDYGYTF
CDR3 DNA: TGTGCCAGTAGTATGAGAGGGACAGACTATGGCTACACCTTC

D gene: .
clone size: .
J gene: TRBJ2-1
V gene: TRBV15
CDR3 protein: CATSRDRYGGNEQFF
CDR3 DNA: TGTGCCACCAGCAGAGATCGATACGGGGGAAATGAGCAGTTCTTC

D gene: .
clone size: .
J gene: TRBJ1-1
V gene: TRBV11-1
CDR3 protein: CASSPSPATKYTEAFF
CDR3 DNA: TGTGCCAGCAGCCCCTCGCCAGCGACTAAGTACACTGAAGCTTTCTTT

D gene: TRBD1
clone size: .
J gene: TRBJ1-1
V gene: TRBV2
CDR3 protein: CASTKGQGRDEAFF
CDR3 DNA: TGTGCCAGCACCAAGGGACAGGGCCGGGATGAAGCTTTCTTT

D gene: .
clone size: .
J gene: TRBJ1-2
V gene: TRBV7-8
CDR3 protein: CASSLVNFDRSSKVIYGYTF
CDR3 DNA: TGTGCCAGCAGCTTAGTCAACTTCGACAGGAGCAGCAAGGTGATCTATGGCTACACCTTC

D gene: .
clone size: .
J gene: TRBJ2-7
V gene: TRBV6-1
CDR3 protein: CASKVPGLSYEQYF
CDR3 DNA: TGTGCCAGCAAGGTTCCAGGCCTCTCCTACGAGCAGTACTTC

D gene: TRBD1
clone size: few
J gene: TRBJ2-3
V gene: TRBV5-1
CDR3 protein: CASSSYLGTGSDTQYF
CDR3 DNA: TGCGCCAGCAGCTCCTACCTCGGGACAGGGTCAGATACGCAGTATTTT

D gene: .
clone size: few
J gene: TRBJ2-2
V gene: TRBV11-2
CDR3 protein: CASSLDGIVTGELFF
CDR3 DNA: TGTGCCAGCAGCTTAGACGGGATAGTCACCGGGGAGCTGTTTTTT

D gene: TRBD1
clone size: few
J gene: TRBJ1-1
V gene: TRBV18
CDR3 protein: CASSPLTGVVDTEAFF
CDR3 DNA: TGTGCCAGCTCACCGTTGACAGGGGTAGTCGACACTGAAGCTTTCTTT

D gene: .
clone size: .
J gene: TRBJ1-2
V gene: TRBV18
CDR3 protein: CASSPSGDGYTF
CDR3 DNA: TGTGCCAGCTCACCCTCAGGGGATGGCTACACCTTC

D gene: .
clone size: .
J gene: TRBJ1-4
V gene: TRBV4-1
CDR3 protein: CASSSSITNEKLFF
CDR3 DNA: TGCGCCAGCAGCTCGAGCATAACTAATGAAAAACTGTTTTTT

D gene: .
clone size: few
J gene: TRBJ1-1
V gene: TRBV9
CDR3 protein: CASSQGNTEAFF
CDR3 DNA: TGTGCCAGCAGCCAGGGGAACACTGAAGCTTTCTTT

D gene: .
clone size: .
J gene: TRBJ1-6
V gene: TRBV2
CDR3 protein: CASTMGPAGGSPLHF
CDR3 DNA: TGTGCCAGCACCATGGGCCCCGCCGGGGGGTCACCCCTCCACTTT

D gene: TRBD2
clone size: .
J gene: TRBJ2-3
V gene: TRBV5-1
CDR3 protein: CASSSGGSWTDTQYF
CDR3 DNA: TGCGCCAGCAGCTCGGGGGGGAGTTGGACAGATACGCAGTATTTT

D gene: TRBD2
clone size: .
J gene: TRBJ2-5
V gene: TRBV11-1
CDR3 protein: CASSSPGLAGGQTQYF
CDR3 DNA: TGTGCCAGCAGCTCTCCGGGACTAGCGGGAGGACAGACCCAGTACTTC

D gene: .
clone size: .
J gene: TRBJ2-3
V gene: TRBV28
CDR3 protein: CASSFLTGGIGTDTQYF
CDR3 DNA: TGTGCCAGCAGTTTTCTGACTGGGGGGATAGGCACAGATACGCAGTATTTT

D gene: .
clone size: .
J gene: TRBJ1-5
V gene: TRBV30
CDR3 protein: CAWRGLNQPQHF
CDR3 DNA: TGTGCCTGGAGGGGGCTTAATCAGCCCCAGCATTTT

D gene: TRBD1
clone size: .
J gene: TRBJ2-1
V gene: TRBV27
CDR3 protein: CASSLSGQGSYNEQFF
CDR3 DNA: TGTGCCAGCAGTTTATCGGGACAGGGATCCTACAATGAGCAGTTCTTC

D gene: .
clone size: .
J gene: TRBJ2-1
V gene: TRBV5-6
CDR3 protein: CASSRGSSYNEQFF
CDR3 DNA: TGTGCCAGCAGCCGAGGGAGCTCCTACAATGAGCAGTTCTTC

D gene: TRBD1
clone size: .
J gene: TRBJ2-7
V gene: TRBV4-3
CDR3 protein: CASSPRQGRIYEQYF
CDR3 DNA: TGCGCCAGCAGCCCCCGACAGGGCCGTATCTACGAGCAGTACTTC

D gene: TRBD2
clone size: .
J gene: TRBJ2-1
V gene: TRBV5-1
CDR3 protein: CASSLASGSSYNEQFF
CDR3 DNA: TGCGCCAGCAGCTTGGCCAGCGGGAGTTCCTACAATGAGCAGTTCTTC

D gene: TRBD2
clone size: once
J gene: TRBJ2-7
V gene: TRBV5-1
CDR3 protein: CASSSLGGAGGIYEQYF
CDR3 DNA: TGCGCCAGCAGCTCTTTAGGGGGAGCGGGAGGGATCTACGAGCAGTACTTC

D gene: .
clone size: .
J gene: TRBJ2-2
V gene: TRBV5-4
CDR3 protein: CASSWAGGAKLFF
CDR3 DNA: TGTGCCAGCAGCTGGGCCGGCGGGGCGAAGCTGTTTTTT

D gene: TRBD1
clone size: .
J gene: TRBJ1-5
V gene: TRBV15
CDR3 protein: CATSRDGAGGQPQHF
CDR3 DNA: TGTGCCACCAGCAGAGACGGAGCAGGGGGGCAGCCCCAGCATTTT

D gene: TRBD2
clone size: .
J gene: TRBJ2-1
V gene: TRBV5-4
CDR3 protein: CASSHLAVPYNEQFF
CDR3 DNA: TGTGCCAGCAGCCATCTAGCGGTTCCCTACAATGAGCAGTTCTTC

D gene: .
clone size: .
J gene: TRBJ2-7
V gene: TRBV19
CDR3 protein: CASSMGTGATYEQYF
CDR3 DNA: TGTGCCAGTAGTATGGGAACAGGAGCAACCTACGAGCAGTACTTC

D gene: .
clone size: .
J gene: TRBJ2-3
V gene: TRBV5-6
CDR3 protein: CASSFLPGTDTQYF
CDR3 DNA: TGTGCCAGCAGCTTTCTACCGGGCACAGATACGCAGTATTTT

D gene: .
clone size: .
J gene: TRBJ1-2
V gene: TRBV6-1
CDR3 protein: CASSEGEGAIYGYTF
CDR3 DNA: TGTGCCAGCAGTGAAGGGGAGGGAGCGATCTATGGCTACACCTTC

D gene: .
clone size: once
J gene: TRBJ2-6
V gene: TRBV2
CDR3 protein: CASFMGGTSGANVLTF
CDR3 DNA: TGTGCCAGCTTTATGGGGGGTACCTCTGGGGCCAACGTCCTGACTTTC